This TCR beta chain comes out of a study of spatial heterogeneity in lung cancer. Study-level background: More than eight raw reads, on average, carried each unique TCR and UMI combination. General study points: The number of expanded tumor alpha and beta chains correlated with mutation number.

The sample's time point: sample taken at primary tumor resection. Samples were obtained from 65 to 80 donors, all untreated early-stage non-small cell lung cancer patients. Unsorted whole RNA of tumor, nontumor lung or frozen PBMC was sequenced. With respect to this clonotype: Its antigen remains unknown.

CDR3 size: 14 residues. CDR1 is SGHVS, CDR2 FQNEAQ, per germline. Deletions cut 1 base from V and 2 bases from J, with 7 bases between. TCRdb redid the calling of the 5' RACE reads with MiXCR, one entry per CDR3 protein. The data show around 10,000 distinct CDR3 sequences, roughly 12% seen once. The sequencing used lung tumor tissue, collected at surgery. The sequence was collected from a male donor with early-stage non-small cell lung cancer. V and J are TRBV7-8 and TRBJ2-3; D is possibly TRBD1 or TRBD2 (5 bases each). This CDR3 reads CASSLGGTTDTQYF. CDR3 bases: TGTGCCAGCAGCTTAGGAGGGACCACAGATACGCAGTATTTT.